This T cell receptor (beta chain) was identified in a study of cytomegalovirus exposure and HLA in healthy donors. General study results and limits: Rare TCR sequences dominated, though some public TCRs recurred in many donors. Reports described diagnosis of cytomegalovirus status by the classifier as highly specific and sensitive. Looking again later, the authors saw that most CMV-associated TCR beta chains seemed HLA-restricted.

To note about this clone: Its antigen remains unidentified.

PCR used 60 Vbeta primers and 13 Jbeta primers. TCRdb's table, derived via immunoSEQ multiplex PCR, lists solely in-frame clones and lacks some. The profile shows around 180,000 clones, 80% of them singletons. The germline CDR1 and CDR2 sequences are MGHDK and SYGVNS. V was pared by 3 bases and J by 4 bases, with 7 bases of the junction left unmatched. The CDR3 spans 16 residues. This chain links TRBV25-1 with TRBJ1-2, with 11 nucleotides matching TRBD1. The sequence derives from a man under 40 in good health and CMV-seropositive. The sample taken for sequencing was PBMCs. The CDR3 DNA follows: TGTGCCAGCAGTGATTTGGACAGGGGGCTGCCCTATGGCTACACCTTC. It encodes CASSDLDRGLPYGYTF.